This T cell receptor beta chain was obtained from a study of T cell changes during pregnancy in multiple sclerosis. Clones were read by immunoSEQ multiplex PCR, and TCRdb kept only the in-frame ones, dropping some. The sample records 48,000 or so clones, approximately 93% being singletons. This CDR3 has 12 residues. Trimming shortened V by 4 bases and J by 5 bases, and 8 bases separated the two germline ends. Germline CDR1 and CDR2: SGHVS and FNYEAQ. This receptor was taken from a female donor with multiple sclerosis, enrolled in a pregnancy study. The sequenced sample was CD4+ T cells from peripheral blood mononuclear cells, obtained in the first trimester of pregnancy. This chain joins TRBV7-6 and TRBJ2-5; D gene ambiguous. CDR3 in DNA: TGTGCCAGCAGCTCCGCACGGGAGACCCAGTACTTC. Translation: CASSSARETQYF.